What follows are 22 T cell receptor beta chains derived from one specimen sequenced in a study of tumor-infiltrating lymphocytes in primary liver carcinoma. RNA and DNA were co-extracted from about 19-30 mg of unsorted bulk tissue. Using a constant-region primer together with ProtoScript II reverse transcriptase, TCR beta cDNA was made from about 500 ng of total RNA. It was through three nested multiplex PCR rounds of slightly modified ARM-PCR that TCR beta libraries arose. Rounds one and two of PCR, each of 10 cycles, were primed with TRBV1-TRBV30 forward primers and a C-beta reverse primer. TCRdb re-derived calls from the multiplex PCR reads in MiXCR, one entry per CDR3 protein. The sample includes 40,000 or so distinct CDR3 sequences, roughly 74% of them seen just once. Material for sequencing was tumor-adjacent normal liver tissue. Source of these receptors: a woman between 25 and 40 years old with primary liver carcinoma and hepatitis B virus infection.

As concerns this clonotype: Germline is not matched at one junction end, which may reflect a read error. V usage is TRBV29-1 and J usage is TRBJ1-1; D ambiguous. Looked up from germline, CDR1 is SQVTM and CDR2 is ANQGSEA. The CDR3 consists of 13 residues. In nucleotides, the CDR3 is TGCAGCGTTGCCCCGCACCCGAACACTGAAACTCTCTTT. It yields the protein CSVAPHPNTETLF.

Of note for this clonotype: At one of its ends the junction is not consistent with the germline gene, which may arise from a read error. The chain links TRBV29-1 to TRBJ2-7; TRBD1 is a possible D gene (6 bases). The CDR3 sequence is 14 residues long. Germline lookup yields CDR1 SQVTM and CDR2 ANQGSEA. The DNA for the CDR3 is TGCAGCGTCGGACGCGACAGGCGCTCCTACGAGCAGTATTTC. Protein product: CSVGRDRRSYEQYF.

The V gene is TRBV11-2, the J gene TRBJ2-1; TRBD2 aligns across 9 bases. This CDR3 is built from 17 residues. Germline V gene data show CDR1 as SGHAT and CDR2 as FQNNGV. The CDR3 DNA is TGTACCAACAGCTTAGGGGTTAGCGGGAGTGTCTTCAAAGAGCAGTTCTTC. Translation gives CTNSLGVSGSVFKEQFF.

As to this clonotype: In this CDR3 the conserved last residue, phenylalanine or tryptophan, is missing, so a read error is likely. No DNA is shown, since the ends of the CDR3 on it are uncertain; the CDR3 is the one TCRdb lists. The genes are TRBV11-2 and TRBJ2-1; the D call TRBD2 from the table was never checked on the DNA. The CDR3 spans 17 residues, counting both ends. CDR1 is SGHAT, CDR2 FQNNGV, per germline. This CDR3 reads CASSLGVSGSVFNEHFL.

A note on this clonotype: A much larger clone lies one base from this, so it may be a read error. The conserved closing phenylalanine or tryptophan is absent in this CDR3, likely reflecting a read error. The chain has TRBV28 and TRBJ2-6; unclear D gene. The CDR3 covers 14 residues. Germline CDR1 MDHEN, CDR2 SYDVKM. V gave up 6 bases and J gave up 4 bases, with 10 bases separating them. The CDR3 sequence is CASRSTSGANVLTL. The CDR3 DNA sequence: TGTGCCAGCAGGTCGACCTCCGGGGCCAACGTCCTGACTTTG.

The genes are TRBV7-2 and TRBJ1-1; possible D gene TRBD1, 5 bases. The germline gives CDR1 SGHTA, CDR2 FQGNSA. The CDR3 covers 13 residues. Trimming pared 1 base from V and 7 bases from J, leaving 10 bases between. The chain's CDR3 is CASSLVVQGEAFF. CDR3 DNA: TGTGCCAGCAGCTTAGTAGTTCAGGGTGAAGCTTTCTTT.

This clonotype was found a few times. A single base separates this from a much larger clone, so it may be a read error. The DNA of the CDR3 is TGTGCCGGCAGCCAAATGGGAAGGGGGGCCTACGAGCAGTACTTC. Translated, it gives CAGSQMGRGAYEQYF. The chain recombines TRBV14 with TRBJ2-7; either TRBD1 or TRBD2 may supply D (6 bases each). Germline-derived CDR1 and CDR2 are SGHDN and FVKESK. The CDR3 runs to 15 residues.

The chain couples TRBV29-1 to TRBJ2-7; no definite D call. The CDR3 has 14 amino acids. CDR1 and CDR2 from the germline V gene are SQVTM and ANQGSEA. The CDR3 spells CSVPPPVRINEQYF. The CDR3 coding sequence is TGCAGTGTTCCTCCTCCCGTGAGGATCAACGAGCAGTACTTC.

The chain uses TRBV11-2 and TRBJ2-1; D gene uncertain. Germline lookup yields CDR1 SGHAT and CDR2 FQNNGV. This CDR3 contains 16 residues. V shed 2 bases and J shed 1 base, with 12 bases lying between them. The CDR3 DNA reads TGTGCCAGCAGCTTAAGCATGGACGGGTCCTACAATGAGCAGTTCTTC. The encoded protein is CASSLSMDGSYNEQFF.

With regard to this clonotype: The junction departs from germline at one end; a sequencing error may be responsible. The V and J genes are TRBV7-9 and TRBJ1-1, with a tentative D call TRBD1 (5 bases). This CDR3 has 17 residues. From germline, CDR1 is SEHNR and CDR2 FQNEAQ (reference sequence). CDR3 region: CASSLVGIALGVTEAFF. CDR3 nucleotides: TGTGCCAGCAGCTTAGTGGGAATCGCATTGGGGGTCACTGAAGCATTCTTT.

In the case of this clonotype: One junction end disagrees with the germline gene, perhaps due to a read error. The V and J genes are TRBV10-3 and TRBJ2-3; unclear D gene. CDR3 length equals 14 residues. Per germline, CDR1 ENHRY and CDR2 SYGVKD. In DNA, the CDR3 is TGCGCCACCACCTACCAGGCTAGCACAGATACGCAGTATTTT. Protein: CATTYQASTDTQYF.

Points on this clonotype: Just one base apart from a much larger clone, this may be a read error. J is TRBJ1-1 and V is TRBV29-1, with a possible D match to TRBD1 (6 bases). There are 13 residues in the CDR3. Germline CDR1 is SQVTM and CDR2 is ANQGSEA. The CDR3 nucleotides are TGCGGCGTACTAGGGACATGGTTCACTGAAGCTTTCTTT. Protein: CGVLGTWFTEAFF.

Regarding this clonotype: Lacking the conserved final phenylalanine or tryptophan, this CDR3 likely reflects a read error. The chain employs TRBV20-1 and TRBJ1-6; D is possibly TRBD1 (6 bases). Trimming left V 5 bases short and J 8 bases short, with 16 bases between. The germline gives CDR1 DFQATT, CDR2 SNEGSKA (reference sequence). The CDR3 is made up of 14 amino acids. This CDR3 reads CSALRGSTDSPLHL. In DNA form, the CDR3 reads TGCAGTGCTCTCAGGGGTTCTACGGATTCACCCCTCCACCTT.

Turning to this clonotype: At one end, the junction sequence differs from germline, possibly due to a read error. The chain uses TRBV11-2 and TRBJ1-1; the D is unclear. This CDR3 spans 11 amino acids. Germline CDR1 and CDR2: SGHAT and FQNNGV. The CDR3 region has the DNA TGTGCCGGCAGCCCCGGGATAGGAGCTTTCTTT. Translated, it gives CAGSPGIGAFF. Full variable domain (remainder filled in from reference TRBV11-2 and TRBJ1-1): EAGVAQSPRYKIIEKRQSVAFWCNPISGHATLYWYQQILGQGPKLLIQFQNNGVVDDSQLPKDRFSAERLKGVDSTLKIQPAKLEDSAVYLCAGSPGIGAFFGQGTRLTVV.

Of note for this clonotype: An end of the junction does not agree with germline; a read error may underlie this. The V call is TRBV30, the J call TRBJ2-7; 9 nucleotides line up with TRBD1. This CDR3 is built from 12 residues. CDR1 is GTSNPN and CDR2 is SVGIG in the germline V gene (reference sequence). The CDR3 DNA sequence: TGTGCCCTCGACAGGGGGAACGACGACCAGTACTTC. Its translation is CALDRGNDDQYF.

In regard to this clonotype: A read error may explain this, as a much larger clone is one base away. The chain joins TRBV28 to TRBJ2-3, with D hard to call. The germline gives CDR1 MDHEN, CDR2 SYDVKM. CDR3 size: 14 residues. Trimming took off 7 bases at V and 1 base at J, with 12 bases between the two ends. CDR3 nucleotide sequence: TGTGCCAGCACTTTTCTATCGGGCACAGATACGCAGTATTTT. It encodes CASTFLSGTDTQYF.

In the case of this clonotype: The germline gene is not matched at one end of the junction; a read error may be the cause. The J gene is TRBJ2-7, the V gene TRBV11-2; 10 bases map to TRBD2. This CDR3 contains 15 residues. Germline-derived CDR1 and CDR2 are SGHAT and FQNNGV. CDR3 bases: TGTGCCAGCAGCTTAGAGCCTAGCGGGAGCGGCGAGCAATACTTC. Its translation is CASSLEPSGSGEQYF. The full variable domain, with the rest looked up from reference TRBV11-2 and TRBJ2-7, is EAGVAQSPRYKIIEKRQSVAFWCNPISGHATLYWYQQILGQGPKLLIQFQNNGVVDDSQLPKDRFSAERLKGVDSTLKIQPAKLEDSAVYLCASSLEPSGSGEQYFGPGTRLTVT.

Regarding this clonotype: The CDR3 does not close with the conserved phenylalanine or tryptophan, likely indicating a read error. No DNA is shown, since the ends of the CDR3 on it are uncertain; the CDR3 is the one TCRdb lists. The chain is built from TRBV6-2 or TRBV6-3 and TRBJ2-1; no DNA check was done on the table's D call, TRBD2. Termini included, the CDR3 measures 11 amino acids. Germline loops: CDR1 MNHEY, CDR2 SVGEGT. This CDR3 is CATSPSRERFL.

A remark on this clonotype: One end of the junction is discordant with germline, which a read error may explain. The chain employs TRBV7-9 and TRBJ2-7; D unresolved. Germline V gene data show CDR1 as SEHNR and CDR2 as FQNEAQ (reference sequence). The CDR3 is 11 amino acids. The CDR3, as DNA: TGTGCCAGTAGCTTATCCTACGAGCATTACTTC. It is translated as CASSLSYEHYF.

About this clonotype itself: Likely a read error: the CDR3 ends without its conserved phenylalanine or tryptophan. The chain couples TRBV6-2 or TRBV6-3 to TRBJ2-2, with 8 bases that match TRBD1. Germline V lookup: CDR1 MNHEY, CDR2 SVGEGT. V gave up 10 bases and J gave up 5 bases; unmatched junction bases: 12. This CDR3 comprises 15 residues. The chain's CDR3 is CATSLGTGWTGELFI. The CDR3 DNA sequence: TGTGCCACGTCCCTTGGGACAGGATGGACCGGGGAGCTGTTTATT.

The chain has TRBV6-1 and TRBJ2-1; 8 nucleotides align to TRBD2. Germline V gene data show CDR1 as MNHNS and CDR2 as SASEGT. J gave up 1 base and V 8 bases, and 7 bases lay outside the gene matches. The CDR3 length is 15 residues. The CDR3 here is CASGITSGSYNEQFF. DNA of the CDR3: TGTGCCAGCGGTATCACTAGCGGTTCCTACAATGAGCAGTTCTTC.

This clonotype came up a few times. Given a much more abundant clone one base away, this may be a read error. This chain joins TRBV28 and TRBJ2-1, with 7 bases aligning to TRBD1. The CDR3 totals 15 residues. The germline V gene encodes CDR1 MDHEN and CDR2 SYDVKM. The CDR3 here is CASSTRDSFYNEHFF. CDR3 nucleotides: TGTGCCAGCAGTACCCGGGACAGTTTCTACAATGAGCACTTCTTC.